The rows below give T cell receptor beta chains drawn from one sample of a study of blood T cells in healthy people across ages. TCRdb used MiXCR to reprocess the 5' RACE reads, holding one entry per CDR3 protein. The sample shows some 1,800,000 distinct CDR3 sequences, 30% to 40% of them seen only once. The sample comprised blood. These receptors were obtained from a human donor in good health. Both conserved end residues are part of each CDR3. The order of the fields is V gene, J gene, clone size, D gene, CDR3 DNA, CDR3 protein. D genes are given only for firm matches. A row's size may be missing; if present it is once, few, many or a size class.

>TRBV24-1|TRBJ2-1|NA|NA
TGTGCCACCAGTGATTCGAAAACTGACAGAGCAAACTACAATGAGCAGTTCTTC
CATSDSKTDRANYNEQFF
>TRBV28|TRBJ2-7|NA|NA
TGTGCCAGCAGTTCCCGACAGGATTGGTACGAGCAGTACTTC
CASSSRQDWYEQYF
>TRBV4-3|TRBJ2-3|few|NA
TGCGCCAGCAGCTTGGGGGCATCTACGCAGTATTTT
CASSLGASTQYF
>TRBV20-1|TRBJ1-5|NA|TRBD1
TGCAGTGCTAGAGCGGCCGGACAGGGGGCCAATCAGCCCCAGCATTTT
CSARAAGQGANQPQHF
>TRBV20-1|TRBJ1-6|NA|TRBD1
TGCAGTGCTGAAAGGGGGCCCCTTAATTCACCCCTCCACTTT
CSAERGPLNSPLHF
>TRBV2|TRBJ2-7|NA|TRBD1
TGTGCCAGCACCGCTCGACAGGGGAACTACTACGAGCAGTACTTC
CASTARQGNYYEQYF
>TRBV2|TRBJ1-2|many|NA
TGTGCCAGCAGTGTATCTCTCCCAGGTGATGGCTACACCTTC
CASSVSLPGDGYTF
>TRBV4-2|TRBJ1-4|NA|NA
TGTGCCAGCAGCTTCACAGCGGGGGGCGGTAATGAAAAACTGTTTTTT
CASSFTAGGGNEKLFF
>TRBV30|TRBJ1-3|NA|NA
TGTGCCTGGGGAATTCTCTCTGGAAACACCATATATTTT
CAWGILSGNTIYF
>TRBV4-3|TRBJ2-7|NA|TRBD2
TGCGCCAGCAGCCAAGAGCCTAGCGGGGGGTTGTACGAGCAGTACTTC
CASSQEPSGGLYEQYF
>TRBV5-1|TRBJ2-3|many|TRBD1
TGCGCCAGCAGCTCCGGACAGGGTAGCACAGATACGCAGTATTTT
CASSSGQGSTDTQYF
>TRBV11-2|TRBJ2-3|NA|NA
TGTGCCAGCAGCTCCTCGGGCGTTAAGGATACGCAGTATTTT
CASSSSGVKDTQYF
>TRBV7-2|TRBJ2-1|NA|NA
TGTGCCAGCAGCTTTGGTACTCTGTCCAGGAGCCAAGAGACCCAGTTCTTC
CASSFGTLSRSQETQFF
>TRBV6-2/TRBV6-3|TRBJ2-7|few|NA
TGTGCCAGCATTTGGAACCCCGGTACCTCCTACGAGCAGTACTTC
CASIWNPGTSYEQYF
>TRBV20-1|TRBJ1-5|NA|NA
TGCAGTGCTTCATCTCGCAATCAGCCCCAGCATTTT
CSASSRNQPQHF
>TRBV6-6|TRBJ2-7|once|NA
TGTGCCAGCAGTTACGGGGCGCAAGCCTACGAGCAGTACTTC
CASSYGAQAYEQYF
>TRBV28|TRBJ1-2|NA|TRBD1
TGTGCCAGCAGTCTCTCATCGGGGATTCCAGGGGGCTTCTATGGCTACACCTTC
CASSLSSGIPGGFYGYTF
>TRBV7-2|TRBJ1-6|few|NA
TGTGCCAGCAGCTTAGGGGCCAGCCACAATTCACCCCTCCACTTT
CASSLGASHNSPLHF
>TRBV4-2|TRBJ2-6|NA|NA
TGTGCCAGCAGCCAAGATCTTGGGACATCTTGGGGGGCCAACGTCCTGACTTTC
CASSQDLGTSWGANVLTF
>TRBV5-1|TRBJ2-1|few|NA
TGCGCCAGCAGCCGACGTGGTACAGCGAGCCCCTACAATGAGCAGTTCTTC
CASSRRGTASPYNEQFF
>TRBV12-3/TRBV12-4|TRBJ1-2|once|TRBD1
TGTGCCAGCAGCCGAACAGGGGGCTATGGCGACACCTTC
CASSRTGGYGDTF
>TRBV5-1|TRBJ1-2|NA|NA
TGCGCCAGCAGCCTGAATGGAGGACCTCCGGACTATGGCTACACCTTC
CASSLNGGPPDYGYTF
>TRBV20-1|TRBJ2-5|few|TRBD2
TGCAGTGCTAGAGATTGGACTAGCGGGGGGGCGTTGCAAGAGACCCAGTACTTC
CSARDWTSGGALQETQYF
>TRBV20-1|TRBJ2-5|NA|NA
TGCAGTGCTAGAGTCTGGGGTGGGCTACACCAAGAGACCCAGTACTTC
CSARVWGGLHQETQYF
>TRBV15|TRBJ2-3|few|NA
TGTGCCACCAGCAGGGGGGACAGCACAGATACGCAGTATTTT
CATSRGDSTDTQYF
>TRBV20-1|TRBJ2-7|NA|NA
TGCAGTGCCCACAGTTCCAAGCAGTACTTC
CSAHSSKQYF
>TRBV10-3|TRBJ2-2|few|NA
TGTGCCACCCGGGACCTAAACACCGGGGAGCTGTTTTTT
CATRDLNTGELFF
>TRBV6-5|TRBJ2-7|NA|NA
TGTGCCAGCAGACCGATAAGTATCTACGAGCAGTACTTC
CASRPISIYEQYF
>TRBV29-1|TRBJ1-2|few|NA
TGCAGCGTTGAAGAGGTGAGGGGAGTACTCTATGGCTACACCTTC
CSVEEVRGVLYGYTF
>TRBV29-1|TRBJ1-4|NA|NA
TGCAGCGTTGGGGAGCCCGCAACTAGTGAAAAACTGTTTTTT
CSVGEPATSEKLFF
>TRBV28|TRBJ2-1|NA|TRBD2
TGTGCCAGCAGTTCCTGGGGGGGGTCCTACAATGGGCAGTTCTTC
CASSSWGGSYNGQFF
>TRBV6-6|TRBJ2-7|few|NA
TGTGCCAGCAGCCCCACCCGGTCGATCGAGCAGTACTTC
CASSPTRSIEQYF
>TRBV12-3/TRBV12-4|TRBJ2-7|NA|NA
TGTGCCAGCAGTTTTCAAGGGACCACAATCTACGAGCAGTACTTC
CASSFQGTTIYEQYF
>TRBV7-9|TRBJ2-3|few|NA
TGTGCCAGCAGCTATCCAGGGTCCGATACGCAGTATTTT
CASSYPGSDTQYF
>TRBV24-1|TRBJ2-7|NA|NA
TGTGCCACCAGTGGGGGGACAATAGGATACGAGCAGTACTTC
CATSGGTIGYEQYF
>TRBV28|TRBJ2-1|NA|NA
TGTGCCAGCAGTTTCGGTAACAATGAGCAGTTCTTC
CASSFGNNEQFF
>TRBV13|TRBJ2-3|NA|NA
TGTGCCAGCAGCTTAAGAAGCAGGACCGGGGCAGATACGCAGTATTTT
CASSLRSRTGADTQYF
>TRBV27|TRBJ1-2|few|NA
TGTGCCAGCAGTTTTCGTAGGGGTTTGGGTGGCTACACCTTC
CASSFRRGLGGYTF
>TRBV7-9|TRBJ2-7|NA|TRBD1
TGTGCCATCCTAAAGACAGGGGGGGGCTACGAGCAGTACTTC
CAILKTGGGYEQYF
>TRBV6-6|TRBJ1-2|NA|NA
TGTGCCAGCAGTTACTCGAAAGGTCTTTCGAACTATGGCTACACCTTC
CASSYSKGLSNYGYTF
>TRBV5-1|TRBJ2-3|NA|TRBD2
TGCGCCAGCAGCTTGGCGCGGGGGACCACAGATATGCAGTATTTT
CASSLARGTTDMQYF
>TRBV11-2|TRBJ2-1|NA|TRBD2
TGTGCCAGCAGCTTAAGGCCCCGGGGGGACCGGTTCGATGAGCAGTTCTTC
CASSLRPRGDRFDEQFF
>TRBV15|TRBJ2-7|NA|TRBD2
TGTGCCACCAGCTTCGGAGCGGGGGGCTACGAGCAGTACTTC
CATSFGAGGYEQYF
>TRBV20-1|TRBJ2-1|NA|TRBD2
TGCAGTGCCCGGGGGACTAGCGGGGCCCTAACTAGCTCCTACAATGAGCAGTTCTTC
CSARGTSGALTSSYNEQFF
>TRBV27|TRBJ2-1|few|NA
TGTGCCAGCAGTTCGGACAGAAGGGGTGAGCAGTTCTTC
CASSSDRRGEQFF
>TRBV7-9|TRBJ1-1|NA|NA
TGTGCCAGCAGCTTAGACGGAGTGGGGGGAGCTTTCTTT
CASSLDGVGGAFF
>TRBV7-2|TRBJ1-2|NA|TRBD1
TGTGCCAGCAGCGCCACCGGGACAGGGGATTGCTATGGCTGCACCTTC
CASSATGTGDCYGCTF
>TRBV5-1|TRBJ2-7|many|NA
TGCGCCAGCAGCTTGGGTCAAGTGGGGTACGAGCAGTACTTC
CASSLGQVGYEQYF
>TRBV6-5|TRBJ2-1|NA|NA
TGTGCCAGCAGTTACGGGATGGATGGTGAGCAGTTCTTC
CASSYGMDGEQFF
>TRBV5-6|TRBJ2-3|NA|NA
TGTGCCAGCAGCTTGGACGCTGGACGGCCGGCGCAGTATTTT
CASSLDAGRPAQYF